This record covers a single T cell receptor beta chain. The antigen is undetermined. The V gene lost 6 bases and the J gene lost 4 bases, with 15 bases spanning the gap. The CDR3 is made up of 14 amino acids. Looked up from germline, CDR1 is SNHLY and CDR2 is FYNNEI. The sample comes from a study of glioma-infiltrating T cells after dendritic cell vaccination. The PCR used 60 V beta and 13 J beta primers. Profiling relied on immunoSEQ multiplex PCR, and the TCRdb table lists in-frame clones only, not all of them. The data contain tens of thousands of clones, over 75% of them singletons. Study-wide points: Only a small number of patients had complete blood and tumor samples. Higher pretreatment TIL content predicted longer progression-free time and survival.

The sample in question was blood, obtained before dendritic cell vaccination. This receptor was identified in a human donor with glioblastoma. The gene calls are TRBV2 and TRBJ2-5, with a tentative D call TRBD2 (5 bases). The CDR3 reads CASRRTSFGETQYF. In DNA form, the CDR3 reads TGTGCCAGCAGACGAACTAGTTTTGGAGAGACCCAGTACTTC.